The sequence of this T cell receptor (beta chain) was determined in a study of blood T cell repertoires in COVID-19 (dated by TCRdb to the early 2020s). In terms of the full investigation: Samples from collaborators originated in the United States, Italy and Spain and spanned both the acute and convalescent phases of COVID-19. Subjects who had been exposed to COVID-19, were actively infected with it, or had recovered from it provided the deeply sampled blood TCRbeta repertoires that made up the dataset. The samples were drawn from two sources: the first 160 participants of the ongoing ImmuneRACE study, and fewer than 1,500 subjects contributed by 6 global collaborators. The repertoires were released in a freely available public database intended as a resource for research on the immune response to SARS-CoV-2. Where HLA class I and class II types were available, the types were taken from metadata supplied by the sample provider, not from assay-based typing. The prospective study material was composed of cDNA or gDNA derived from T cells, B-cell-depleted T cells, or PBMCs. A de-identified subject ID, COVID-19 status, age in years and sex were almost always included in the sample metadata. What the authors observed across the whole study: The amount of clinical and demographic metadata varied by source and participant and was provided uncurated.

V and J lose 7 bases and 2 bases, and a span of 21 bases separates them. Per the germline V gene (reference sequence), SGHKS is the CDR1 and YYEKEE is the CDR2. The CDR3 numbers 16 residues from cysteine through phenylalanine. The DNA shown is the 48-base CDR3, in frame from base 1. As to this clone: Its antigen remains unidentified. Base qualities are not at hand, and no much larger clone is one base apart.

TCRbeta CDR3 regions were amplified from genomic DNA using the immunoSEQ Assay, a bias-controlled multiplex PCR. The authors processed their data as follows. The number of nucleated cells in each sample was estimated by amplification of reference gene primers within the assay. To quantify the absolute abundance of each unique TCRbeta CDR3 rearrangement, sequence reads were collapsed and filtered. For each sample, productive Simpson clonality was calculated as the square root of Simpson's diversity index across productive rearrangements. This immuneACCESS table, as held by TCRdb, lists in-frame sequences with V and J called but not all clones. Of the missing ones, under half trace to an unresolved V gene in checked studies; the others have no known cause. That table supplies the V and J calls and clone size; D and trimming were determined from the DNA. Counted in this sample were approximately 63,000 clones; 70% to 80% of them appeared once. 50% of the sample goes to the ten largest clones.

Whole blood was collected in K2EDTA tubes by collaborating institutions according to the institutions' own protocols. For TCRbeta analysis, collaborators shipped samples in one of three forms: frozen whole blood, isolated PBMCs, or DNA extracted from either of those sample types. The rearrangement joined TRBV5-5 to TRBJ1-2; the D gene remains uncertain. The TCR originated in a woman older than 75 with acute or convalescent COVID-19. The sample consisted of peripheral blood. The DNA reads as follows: TGTGCCAGCTCCCCCTTTGGAGAGGAAGCAAACTATGGCTACACCTTC. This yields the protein CASSPFGEEANYGYTF. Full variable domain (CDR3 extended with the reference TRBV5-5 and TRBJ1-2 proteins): DAGVTQSPTHLIKTRGQQVTLRCSPISGHKSVSWYQQVLGQGPQFIFQYYEKEERGRGNFPDRFSARQFPNYSSELNVNALLLGDSALYLCASSPFGEEANYGYTFGSGTRLTVV.